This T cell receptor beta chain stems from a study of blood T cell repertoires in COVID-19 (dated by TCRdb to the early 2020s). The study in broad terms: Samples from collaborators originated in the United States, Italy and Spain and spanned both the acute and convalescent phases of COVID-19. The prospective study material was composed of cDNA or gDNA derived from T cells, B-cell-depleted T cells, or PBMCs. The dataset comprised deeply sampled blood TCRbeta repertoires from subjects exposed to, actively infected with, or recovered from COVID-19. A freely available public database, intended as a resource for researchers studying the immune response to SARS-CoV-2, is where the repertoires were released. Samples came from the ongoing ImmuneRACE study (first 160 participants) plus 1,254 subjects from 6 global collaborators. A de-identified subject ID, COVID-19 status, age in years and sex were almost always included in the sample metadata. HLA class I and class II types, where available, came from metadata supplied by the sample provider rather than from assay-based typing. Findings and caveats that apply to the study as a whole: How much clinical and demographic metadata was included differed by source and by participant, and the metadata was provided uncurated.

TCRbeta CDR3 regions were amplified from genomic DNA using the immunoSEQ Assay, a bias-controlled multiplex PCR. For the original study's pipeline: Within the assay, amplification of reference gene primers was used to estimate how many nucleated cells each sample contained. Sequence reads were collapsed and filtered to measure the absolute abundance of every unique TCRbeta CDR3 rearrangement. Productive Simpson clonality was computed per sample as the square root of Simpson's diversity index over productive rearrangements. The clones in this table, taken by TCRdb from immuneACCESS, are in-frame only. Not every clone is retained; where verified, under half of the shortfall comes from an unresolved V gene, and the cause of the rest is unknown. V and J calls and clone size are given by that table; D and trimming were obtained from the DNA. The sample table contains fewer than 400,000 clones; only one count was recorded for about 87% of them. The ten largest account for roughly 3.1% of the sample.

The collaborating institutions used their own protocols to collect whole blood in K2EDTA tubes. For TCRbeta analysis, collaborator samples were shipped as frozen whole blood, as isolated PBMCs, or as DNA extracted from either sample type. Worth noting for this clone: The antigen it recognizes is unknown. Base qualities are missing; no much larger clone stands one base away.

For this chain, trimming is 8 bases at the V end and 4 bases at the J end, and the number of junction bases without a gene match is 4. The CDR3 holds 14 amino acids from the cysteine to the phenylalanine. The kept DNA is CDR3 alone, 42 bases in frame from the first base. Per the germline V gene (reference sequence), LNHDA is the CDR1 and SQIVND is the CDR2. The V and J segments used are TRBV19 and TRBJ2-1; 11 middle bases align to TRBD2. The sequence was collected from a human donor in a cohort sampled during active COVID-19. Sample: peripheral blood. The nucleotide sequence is TGTGCCAGTTCCGGGACTAGCGGATACAATGAGCAGTTCTTC. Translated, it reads CASSGTSGYNEQFF.